The next 20 T cell receptor beta chains were all read from a single sample in a study of cytomegalovirus exposure and HLA in healthy donors. The study ran its PCR with 60 Vbeta and 13 Jbeta primers. TCRdb keeps only in-frame clones here, not all; method: immunoSEQ multiplex PCR. The sample lists under 95,000 clones, 6% to 9% occurring once. Sequenced sample: PBMCs. The receptors derive from a man aged 50 to 60 in good health and CMV-seronegative.

In this sample, this clone turned up a few times. The genes are TRBV7-3 and TRBJ2-2; maybe TRBD2 (6 bases). Germline CDR1 and CDR2: SGHTA and FQGTGA. The V end was cut by 3 bases, the J end by 4 bases, with 9 bases between. The CDR3 loop spans 14 amino acids. The CDR3 loop is CASSFGTLTGELFF. CDR3 nucleotide sequence: TGTGCCAGCAGCTTCGGGACTCTCACCGGGGAGCTGTTTTTT.

This clone was picked up a small number of times. The chain joins TRBV28 to TRBJ1-3; no definite D call. V gave up 4 bases and J gave up 0 bases, with 7 bases separating them. The germline V gene has CDR1 MDHEN and CDR2 SYDVKM. The CDR3 loop spans 14 amino acids. This CDR3 is CASSYIASGNTIYF. The CDR3 nucleotides read TGTGCCAGCAGTTACATTGCCTCTGGAAACACCATATATTTT.

This chain links TRBV11-2 with TRBJ1-2; TRBD1 might be the D (6 bases). The CDR3 contains 13 residues. Germline lookup yields CDR1 SGHAT and CDR2 FQNNGV. With 5 bases removed from V and 6 bases from J, the gap between germline ends came to 13 bases. CDR3 DNA sequence: TGTGCCAGCAGCCCCGATTACAGGGATGGCTACACCTTC. As protein: CASSPDYRDGYTF.

The table lists this clone with a few counts. The CDR3 sequence: CASSYSYGQNTEAFF. The CDR3, as DNA: TGTGCCAGCAGTTACTCGTACGGTCAGAACACTGAAGCTTTCTTT. The genes are TRBV6-5 and TRBJ1-1; D is uncertain. The germline V gene encodes CDR1 MNHEY and CDR2 SVGAGI. This CDR3 is 15 amino acids long. Trimming took 0 bases from V and 1 from J, leaving 9 bases between them.

The chain recombines TRBV30 with TRBJ2-1; TRBD1 matches at 11 bases. Germline values: CDR1 GTSNPN, CDR2 SVGIG (reference sequence). CDR3 length: 16 amino acids. The J segment lost 4 bases and the V segment lost 1 base, leaving 6 bases of the junction unmatched. The CDR3 region has the DNA TGTGCCTGGAGTGCCGGACAGGGGGCAAAATACAATGAGCAGTTCTTC. Protein sequence: CAWSAGQGAKYNEQFF.

This rearrangement joins TRBV9 to TRBJ1-1; 8 nucleotides line up with TRBD1. CDR3 length: 16 amino acids. CDR1 and CDR2 (germline): SGDLS, YYNGEE. Trimming at V came to 4 bases and at J to 1 base, leaving 9 bases not matched to a gene. The CDR3 coding sequence is TGTGCCAGCAGCTCCGGTGCCGACAGGGGGAACACTGAAGCTTTCTTT. Encoded protein: CASSSGADRGNTEAFF.

The chain is built from TRBV28 and TRBJ1-1, with 7 nucleotides matching TRBD1. Germline V gives CDR1 MDHEN, CDR2 SYDVKM. With V trimmed by 3 bases and J by 10 bases, 5 bases remained unmatched. The CDR3 is made up of 12 amino acids. The CDR3 DNA is TGTGCCAGCAGTTTGATTCAGGGGGTAGCTTTCTTT. It specifies CASSLIQGVAFF. The full variable domain, in which reference TRBV28 and TRBJ1-1 provide the parts outside the CDR3, is DVKVTQSSRYLVKRTGEKVFLECVQDMDHENMFWYRQDPGLGLRLIYFSYDVKMKEKGDIPEGYSVSREKKERFSLILESASTNQTSMYLCASSLIQGVAFFGQGTRLTVV.

This clone was detected a few times. The rearrangement joins TRBV7-9 to TRBJ2-3, with 7 bases aligning to TRBD2. This CDR3 contains 17 residues. Germline CDR1 is SEHNR and CDR2 is FQNEAQ (reference sequence). The V and J ends lost 0 bases and 2 bases, in that order; junction bases with no gene match: 8. The CDR3 region is CASSLAVLRGSTDTQYF. CDR3 sequence (DNA): TGTGCCAGCAGCTTAGCCGTTTTGCGGGGGTCCACAGATACGCAGTATTTT.

The genes are TRBV27 and TRBJ2-3; 13 bases fit TRBD2. V shed 7 bases and J 6 bases; nucleotides not matched to a gene: 13. This CDR3 region has 17 residues. In germline, CDR1 is MNHEY, CDR2 SMNVEV (reference sequence). CDR3 coding DNA: TGTGCCAGCATCATCCGCCGGACTAGCGGGGGACGGGATACGCAGTATTTT. This translates into CASIIRRTSGGRDTQYF.

This clone was seen a few times. The chain recombines TRBV14 with TRBJ2-7, with D uncertain. The V end was cut by 3 bases, the J end by 2 bases, with 8 bases between. The CDR3 sequence is 13 residues long. Germline V gene data show CDR1 as SGHDN and CDR2 as FVKESK. CDR3 nucleotide sequence: TGTGCCAGCAGCCACGGTCCAACCTACGAGCAGTACTTC. Translation: CASSHGPTYEQYF.

The chain joins TRBV11-3 to TRBJ1-1; 9 bases map to TRBD1. With V trimmed by 3 bases and J by 4 bases, 3 bases remained unmatched. Germline V gene data show CDR1 as SGHNT and CDR2 as YENEEA. This CDR3 contains 14 residues. DNA for the CDR3: TGTGCCAGCAGCTTGGGGACAGGGAGCACTGAAGCTTTCTTT. Translation gives CASSLGTGSTEAFF.

This clone was detected a few times. The CDR3, as DNA: TGTGCCAGCAGTTTACTCCGCAGATTAAACACTGAAGCTTTCTTT. Protein product: CASSLLRRLNTEAFF. V is TRBV28 and J is TRBJ1-1, with unresolved D. The CDR3 contains 15 residues. With 2 bases removed from V and 2 bases from J, the gap between germline ends came to 12 bases. Germline V gives CDR1 MDHEN, CDR2 SYDVKM.

The chain combines TRBV25-1 with TRBJ2-1, with no clear D. This CDR3 has 14 residues. The germline gives CDR1 MGHDK, CDR2 SYGVNS. With 4 bases removed from V and 5 bases from J, the gap between germline ends came to 12 bases. CDR3 residues: CASSGAPRHNEQFF. CDR3 in DNA: TGTGCCAGCAGTGGGGCTCCTCGACACAATGAGCAGTTCTTC.

The sample holds a few counts of this clone. The rearrangement uses TRBV9 and TRBJ1-3, with no clear D. The V and J ends lost 2 bases and 4 bases respectively, with 7 bases between them. The CDR3 has 13 amino acids. In germline, CDR1 is SGDLS, CDR2 YYNGEE. CDR3: CASSVLLGNTIYF. For the CDR3, the DNA is TGTGCCAGCAGCGTTTTACTCGGAAACACCATATATTTT.

The chain joins TRBV19 to TRBJ2-5; the D is unclear. V gave up 3 bases and J gave up 5 bases, with 10 bases separating them. Germline V gives CDR1 LNHDA, CDR2 SQIVND (reference sequence). This CDR3 comprises 13 residues. In DNA, the CDR3 is TGTGCCAGTAGTATGGTCCACTTGGAGACCCAGTACTTC. Protein: CASSMVHLETQYF.

This clone was picked up a small number of times. The chain is built from TRBV19 and TRBJ2-5, with a weak D call TRBD2 (6 bases). This CDR3 is 14 amino acids long. Looked up from germline, CDR1 is LNHDA and CDR2 is SQIVND (reference sequence). Trimming stripped 2 bases from V and 4 bases from J, with 11 bases between. The CDR3 sequence: CASSIRLVSETQYF. The CDR3 DNA reads as TGTGCCAGTAGTATAAGACTAGTTTCAGAGACCCAGTACTTC.

This clone was recorded a few times. This rearrangement joins TRBV27 to TRBJ1-3; D remains ambiguous. CDR3 length: 14 amino acids. The germline gives CDR1 MNHEY, CDR2 SMNVEV (reference sequence). V lost 1 base, J lost 7 bases, and 11 bases lay in between. CDR3 DNA: TGTGCCAGCAGTTTATTCTCGGGGTCCAACACCATATATTTT. Translation gives CASSLFSGSNTIYF.

This clone was seen a handful of times. This chain uses TRBV27 with TRBJ2-7; 9 bases are a match to TRBD1. J was trimmed by 2 bases and V by 5 bases; bases with no gene match: 4. The CDR3 is made up of 14 amino acids. CDR1 and CDR2 from the germline V gene are MNHEY and SMNVEV (reference sequence). Written as DNA, the CDR3 is TGTGCCAGCAGTCGACAGGGGGGAACCTACGAGCAGTACTTC. Translated: CASSRQGGTYEQYF.

The CDR3 loop reads CASRPGQNQPQHF. The DNA of the CDR3 is TGTGCCAGCAGACCCGGACAGAATCAGCCCCAGCATTTT. The chain combines TRBV28 with TRBJ1-5; maybe TRBD1 (6 bases). The V end was cut by 6 bases, the J end by 4 bases, with 10 bases between. Germline V CDR1 and CDR2: MDHEN, SYDVKM. The CDR3 has 13 residues.

With regard to this clone: Other DNA sequences in this specimen translate into the identical CDR3. This chain connects TRBV7-9 to TRBJ1-2; tentatively, D is TRBD1 (6 bases). The ends were cut back, 4 bases at V and 3 bases at J, with 15 bases in the middle. Per the germline V gene, CDR1 is SEHNR and CDR2 is FQNEAQ (reference sequence). The length of the CDR3 is 15 residues. This chain's CDR3 is CASSSQGGIDYGYTF. In DNA form, the CDR3 reads TGTGCCAGCAGCTCACAAGGGGGAATCGACTATGGCTACACCTTC.